The following is a T cell receptor (beta chain) sequence with its context. Its cognate antigen is unknown. Using its own MiXCR run on the 5' RACE reads, TCRdb lists one record per CDR3 protein. The sample contains roughly 700,000 distinct CDR3 sequences, less than 10% of which appear only once. CDR3 length equals 16 residues. Germline V gives CDR1 WNHNN, CDR2 SYGVQD (reference sequence). V shed 9 bases, J shed 7 bases, and the junction held 18 bases outside the gene matches. This record comes from a study of identical twins. Study-wide findings and caveats: Model-predicted out-of-frame TCR alpha sharing fell below observed values in monozygotic twins.

These data also featured in a second study, about yellow fever vaccine responses in identical twins.

Sequencing was done on a sample of PBMCs. This TCR was sampled from a young woman in good health. The gene calls are TRBV10-1 and TRBJ1-2; TRBD1 matches at 9 bases. In nucleotides, the CDR3 is TGCGCCAGGCTCCCGGGACAGGGTTATGATTGGGGTGGCTACACCTTC. Encoded protein: CARLPGQGYDWGGYTF.